The 5 T cell receptor beta chains below were found in one sample sequenced in a study of blood T cells in healthy people across ages. Primed by a sample-barcoded 5' primer and a J-beta primer mix, a second PCR proceeded for 7 to 11 cycles. TCRdb analysed the 5' RACE reads with MiXCR anew, one entry per CDR3 protein. The repertoire holds 800,000 to 950,000 distinct CDR3 sequences, with under 40% as singletons. The sample consisted of blood. These receptor sequences come from a man younger than 35 in good health.

The CDR3 spells CASIRAAGSNEQFF. CDR3 nucleotides: TGTGCCAGCATCCGGGCGGCAGGGTCCAATGAGCAGTTCTTC. V usage is TRBV7-9 and J usage is TRBJ2-1, with TRBD1 as a possible D gene (5 bases). Germline lookup yields CDR1 SEHNR and CDR2 FQNEAQ (reference sequence). There are 14 residues in the CDR3. With 7 bases removed from V and 6 bases from J, the gap between germline ends came to 16 bases.

The CDR3 DNA is TGCAGCGCTTCCGCCACCGAGGCCGGGGAGCTGTTTTTT. This sequence encodes CSASATEAGELFF. The rearrangement joins TRBV29-1 to TRBJ2-2; no clear D. Per the germline V gene, CDR1 is SQVTM and CDR2 is ANQGSEA. V was shortened by 7 bases and J by 6 bases, with 15 bases between the two germline ends. The CDR3 length is 13 residues.

To note about this clonotype: The junction departs from the called germline gene at one end, perhaps through a read error. The chain joins TRBV5-1 to TRBJ1-1; the D gene is possibly TRBD1 (5 bases). The CDR3 extends over 15 amino acids. Germline V CDR1 and CDR2: SGHRS, YFSETQ. The CDR3 region has the DNA TGCGCCAGCAACTTGAACGCGGGGCGGAACACTGAAGCTTTCTTT. Translated: CASNLNAGRNTEAFF. The entire variable domain, with the rest obtained from reference TRBV5-1 and TRBJ1-1, is as follows: KAGVTQTPRYLIKTRGQQVTLSCSPISGHRSVSWYQQTPGQGLQFLFEYFSETQRNKGNFPGRFSGRQFSNSRSEMNVSTLELGDSALYLCASNLNAGRNTEAFFGQGTRLTVV.

With respect to this clonotype: One base away lies a much larger clone, so this may be a sequencing read error. The chain carries TRBV3-1 and TRBJ2-1, with 9 nucleotides matching TRBD1. After removal of 5 bases from V and 5 bases from J, the junction contained 7 bases not matched to a gene. CDR1 is LGHDT and CDR2 is YNNKEL in the germline V gene (reference sequence). The CDR3 covers 15 residues. CDR3 protein: CASSSRDRAHNEQFF. The CDR3, as DNA: TGTGCCAGCAGCTCCCGGGACAGGGCCCACAATGAGCAGTTCTTC.

The chain couples TRBV3-1 to TRBJ2-6, with a weak D call TRBD2 (6 bases). Germline loops: CDR1 LGHDT, CDR2 YNNKEL (reference sequence). Between the trimmed V and J ends, which lost 0 bases and 4 bases, there was a span of 13 bases. The length of the CDR3 is 17 residues. The CDR3 sequence is CASSQDSGGYGANVLTF. For the CDR3, the DNA is TGTGCCAGCAGCCAAGACAGTGGAGGGTACGGGGCCAACGTCCTGACTTTC.